The text below deals with one TCR beta chain. Its antigen is undetermined. The data were taken from a study of PD-1 blockade in classical Hodgkin lymphoma. Across the whole study: Nivolumab was administered to patients intravenously at 3 mg/kg every 2 weeks. Study outcomes and limitations: Lower baseline TCR diversity marked trial partial responders and progressors. Although disease activity or prior therapy may be involved, causes of the repertoire differences remain undefined.

CDR3 size: 17 residues. V shed 5 bases and J 4 bases; nucleotides not matched to a gene: 11. Germline CDR1 LNHDA, CDR2 SQIVND (reference sequence). Noted time point: cycle 4 day 1 (C4D1), after 6 weeks of nivolumab. Following autologous stem cell transplantation, relapse occurred in every patient, and exposure to brentuximab vedotin varied. Complete response, partial response or progressive disease constituted the best response categories observed. Using immunoSEQ multiplex PCR, the repertoire was profiled, and TCRdb retains in-frame clones only, with some absent. The table includes about 21,000 clones, roughly 77% detected once.

The rearrangement links TRBV19 to TRBJ2-2, with 9 bases aligning to TRBD2. Sequences were derived from peripheral blood mononuclear cells (PBMCs), sampled before the fourth cycle of nivolumab. The clonotype originates from a human donor with classical Hodgkin lymphoma. CDR3 sequence reads: CASSPQAGGIGTGELFF. The CDR3 nucleotides are TGTGCCAGTAGTCCGCAGGCGGGAGGGATTGGCACCGGGGAGCTGTTTTTT.